This note documents a single TCR beta chain sequence. This clone's antigen is unknown. Its ends do not fully match the called genes, so a read error is possible. The cohort consisted of approximately 670 healthy bone marrow donors. All cohort members were sampled while nominally healthy, although unrecorded immune exposures were likely present. The donor was CMV seropositive and was included in the group of approximately 300 seropositive cohort members. A peripheral blood sample was provided by each donor, and peripheral blood mononuclear cells were used for TCR beta sequencing. The Qiagen DNeasy Blood Extraction Kit was used to extract genomic DNA from the blood cell samples. The data are from a study of cytomegalovirus exposure and HLA in healthy donors (TCRdb year 2017). In terms of the full investigation: According to an earlier analysis of several hundred of the donors, some 180 million T cells yielded over 100 million unique TCR beta sequences and less than 300 Gb of sequence data. An early release covering roughly 600 HLA-typed donors comprised around 300 gigabases of sequencing data and 65 million to 100 million unique TCR sequences. Of the approximately 370 genotyped donors, less than 90% were placed in the genetic ancestry cluster associated with self-reported Caucasian donors. The study aimed to test whether cataloging public T cell receptors could reveal signatures of past pathogen exposure. The study profiled the T cell repertoires of about 640 subjects by immunosequencing and related them to cytomegalovirus serostatus. In addition to the first cohort of several hundred subjects, a separate validation cohort of 120 different subjects was used. High-throughput TCR immunosequencing, statistical association of individual TCRs with disease status, and machine learning were combined to predict cytomegalovirus infection status. In a later analysis, previously published TCR beta repertoires from 666 donors were re-analyzed and high-resolution HLA genotyping was added so that TCR occurrence patterns could be studied. Rather than using new phenotypic data, the later analysis identified candidate immune exposures from TCR beta sequences and from how often those sequences occurred across donors. An earlier analysis of 587 of the donors used high-throughput TCR beta sequencing to judge whether each TCR beta V gene segment behaved as functional or pseudogenic. Donor age, sex, ethnicity and CMV serostatus were collected together with the repertoire data. A later genetic analysis took genome-wide SNP genotypes for about 65% of the roughly 670 donors and used that subset as a discovery cohort. Every discovery cohort repertoire had been produced on one sequencing platform. Class I and class II HLA loci were covered by the typing at four-digit resolution. The number of donors typed differed by locus, with 629-630 for A, B, C, DRB1 and DQB1, around 500 for DQA1, 600 to 610 for DPA1, and 472 for DPB1. A handful of DR-DQ haplotypes were treated as single units for association and clustering because of strong linkage in the cohort. Among about 370 genotyped donors of the cohort, an average of around 240,000 unique TCR beta nucleotide sequences was sequenced per donor, of which roughly 17% were non-productive.

What the work shows at the level of the full study, not this receptor alone: When HLA alleles, especially DR and DQ, strongly co-occurred, attributing TCR associations to individual alleles was difficult. According to the authors, the approach could potentially be generalized to other disease states and immunological phenotypes. A later analysis found that TCR association rates varied across HLA loci, with DRB1 alleles showing the most associated TCRs and HLA-C alleles the fewest. A later genetic analysis associated a missense DCLRE1C variant with V-gene and J-gene trimming of TCR beta chains, and an independent cohort replicated the association. Immune exposure information for the cohort was limited to CMV serostatus. A further reported finding was that TCR beta sequences accurately predicted the HLA-A and HLA-B alleles for most subjects in the first cohort. Because the 87-base-pair reads could not distinguish some IMGT-functional V segments, including TRBV6-2 and TRBV6-3, those segments were excluded. A group of highly shared sequence variants was considered likely to be a technical artifact of the sequencing pipeline. The study listed 150 to 200 TCR beta chains as associated with cytomegalovirus. This cohort had only TCR beta chains sequenced, and the lack of alpha or paired-chain data limited which features could be detected. In a later genetic analysis, fewer N-insertions in productive TCRs were reported among donors in an Asian-associated ancestry cluster than the 666-donor mean. Most TCR sequences were observed very rarely across donors, whereas some public TCRs were present in many individuals. Specific HLA alleles were associated with some 15,000 TCR beta sequences at a false discovery rate of 0.05 in a later analysis. Cytomegalovirus status was reported to be diagnosed by the classifier with high specificity and sensitivity in both the original and validation cohorts. Because some donors lacked HLA typing at each locus, the association tests relied only on the typed subset. A later analysis found that most CMV-associated TCR beta chains appeared HLA-restricted, with HLA associations seemingly driven largely by CMV exposure. Broadly in line with IMGT annotations, most TCR beta V segments showed up in productive rearrangements about 90% or about 30% of the time in an earlier analysis of approximately 640 of the donors. Because counts were too low, around 18 rarely observed V segments, including chromosome 9 orphons, were left out of the earlier analysis of a few hundred of the donors. In a later analysis, HLA-associated TCR beta chains showed more clonal expansion and lower generation probabilities than non-associated chains that were equally common. In a later analysis, several top co-occurrence clusters were reported to appear linked to parvovirus B19, influenza, CMV and Epstein-Barr virus. Presence/absence analyses assumed roughly uniform sequencing depth across donors, an assumption that may not hold. Linkage disequilibrium might explain the correlated functional status among segregating V segments, but an unknown experimental factor could not be excluded. Three of the identified cytomegalovirus-associated TCR beta chains were confirmed in vitro to be specific for cytomegalovirus antigens.

Spanning cysteine to phenylalanine, the CDR3 consists of 12 amino acids. The entry retains the CDR3 DNA only, 36 bases that are in frame from base 1. The germline V gene encodes CDR1 SGHNT and CDR2 YYREEE (reference sequence). Libraries were constructed by the immunoSEQ multiplex PCR assay. A mixture of 60 forward primers for TCR Vbeta segments and 13 reverse primers for TCR Jbeta segments was used in the multiplex PCR. The CDR3 region of rearranged TCR beta genes was amplified from genomic DNA with a multiplex PCR assay. Amplified TCR beta libraries were sequenced as 87-base-pair reads on the Illumina HiSeq System. Under the source paper's analysis protocol: In a later analysis, some 80 million unique TCR beta chains were counted across the approximately 670 repertoires, and some 10 million of these chains were shared by at least two donors. A nearest-neighbor algorithm error-corrected the raw reads and collapsed the reads into unique sequences, merging closely related sequences to remove PCR and sequencing errors. To assign V, D and J gene segments, CDR3 sequences were aligned to IMGT reference sequences. For a sequence to be retained, at least a six-nucleotide match to both a V gene segment and a J gene segment was required. Rearrangements were called productive when the CDR3 lacked stop codons and stayed in frame with V and J; all others were non-productive. CDR3 was defined by IMGT convention, running from the second conserved V-encoded cysteine to the conserved J-encoded phenylalanine. In an earlier analysis of some 550 of the donors, sequences lacking an unambiguous match to a single V gene segment were excluded. In an earlier analysis of some 590 of the donors, a V segment was called functional when productive rearrangements were above 56.7%, and segregating when the standard deviation between donors exceeded 5%. A statistical classification framework was built for diagnosing cytomegalovirus status from the catalog of TCR beta chain sequences. A later analysis assigned V and J genes by comparing TCR nucleotide sequences with IMGT/GENE-DB human TR gene sequences. Using the TCRdist pipeline, a later analysis assigned CDR3 sequences along with most-parsimonious VDJ recombination scenarios. In a later analysis, each TCR beta chain was defined by its CDR3 amino acid sequence together with its V-gene family, and reads lacking a unique V-gene family were excluded. As a way to deal with suspected cross-contamination and a sequencing artifact, a later analysis dropped under 600 nucleotide sequences that were highly shared and had low generation probability. A later analysis calculated a clonal expansion index for each public chain from normalized within-repertoire ranks of inferred template counts. A later analysis computed generation probabilities with a VDJ recombination model fitted to out-of-frame rearrangements, and checked the results against IGoR. A later analysis scored TCR-TCR, TCR-HLA and TCR-CMV co-occurrence with hypergeometric tests, applying a repertoire-size bias correction to TCR pairs. To estimate false discovery rates, a later analysis permuted the HLA or CMV assignments 20 times. In a later analysis, co-occurring TCRs were grouped using DBSCAN, and TCRdist sequence similarity was added for clustering within HLA-allele-positive subsets. For co-occurrence clustering, repertoires with fewer than 30,000 or more than 120,000 public chains were excluded, along with roughly 5 repertoires with anomalous nucleotide sharing. As stored in TCRdb, this immuneACCESS dataset retains in-frame rearrangements with V and J assigned. A fraction of the clones does not appear; measured against another copy, unresolved V genes explain less than half of the discrepancy, and the remainder lacks a known reason. From that table come the V and J calls and clone size; the DNA was used to work out D and trimming. For this sample there are approximately 160,000 clones; 70% to 80% appear just once. Roughly 1.4% of the sample comes from the top ten.

The chain is made from TRBV5-4 and TRBJ1-3, with TRBD1 identical over 8 junction bases. This sequence was found in a woman between 25 and 40 years old in good health and CMV-seropositive. The sample consisted of PBMCs. The CDR3 reads CASSFYRGESDF. In nucleotide form, the sequence is TGTGCCAGCAGCTTCTACAGGGGGGAGTCAGATTTT.